One sample yielded the 8 T cell receptor beta chains listed below, sequenced in a study. MiXCR, run by TCRdb on the 5' RACE reads, gives a single entry per CDR3 protein. The sample shows approximately 30,000 distinct CDR3 sequences, around a quarter of them seen only once. The sequenced material came from memory CD4+ T cells sorted from blood. Subset specified: memory CD4+ T cells, CD4+CD45RO+CD25-. These receptors were obtained from a female donor with breast cancer.

In this sample, this clonotype turned up a few times. The gene calls are TRBV6-5 and TRBJ2-1; no clear D gene. The CDR3 length is 13 residues. Trimming removed 0 bases from V and 7 bases from J, with 7 bases in between. Per the germline V gene, CDR1 is MNHEY and CDR2 is SVGAGI. The CDR3 region has the DNA TGTGCCAGCAGTTACTCGAAAAGGAATGAGCAGTTCTTC. Translating gives CASSYSKRNEQFF.

The table lists this clonotype with many counts. The V call is TRBV10-3, the J call TRBJ2-1, with 10 bases matching TRBD2. V shed 10 bases, J shed 8 bases, and the junction held 11 bases outside the gene matches. Germline V lookup: CDR1 ENHRY, CDR2 SYGVKD. The CDR3 extends over 14 amino acids. DNA of the CDR3: TGTGCCACCGAGCGGGGGGGCTCGGAAGATGAGCAGTTCTTC. Encoded protein: CATERGGSEDEQFF.

The chain uses TRBV7-9 and TRBJ2-7; D is undetermined. V lost 1 base, J lost 3 bases, and 7 bases lay in between. Per germline, CDR1 SEHNR and CDR2 FQNEAQ (reference sequence). The length of the CDR3 is 13 residues. The CDR3 nucleotides are TGTGCCAGCAGCTTAGTGGGTATCTACGAGCAGTACTTC. Residues: CASSLVGIYEQYF.

This clonotype was counted a single time. With a much larger clone just one base away, this may be a read error. This sequence joins TRBV7-3 and TRBJ2-3; D is ambiguous. Germline CDR1 reads SGHTA; CDR2 reads FQGTGA. Trimming left V 7 bases short and J 0 bases short, with 11 bases between. This CDR3 spans 14 amino acids. The CDR3 sequence is CASNLSRSTDTQYF. The CDR3 region has the DNA TGTGCCAGCAACCTATCCCGCAGCACAGATACGCAGTATTTT.

The table lists this clonotype with a few counts. V and J are TRBV7-3 and TRBJ2-1; D might be TRBD1 (6 bases). V lost 1 base, J lost 4 bases, and 11 bases lay in between. Germline-derived CDR1 and CDR2 are SGHTA and FQGTGA. This CDR3 has 15 amino acids. The DNA of the CDR3 is TGTGCCAGCAGCTTAAGGCAGGGGATTTACAATGAGCAGTTCTTC. It encodes CASSLRQGIYNEQFF.

V is TRBV25-1 and J is TRBJ2-7, with 7 bases that match TRBD2. With 4 bases clipped from V and 2 bases from J, the junction kept 5 bases outside the gene matches. The length of the CDR3 is 14 residues. Germline-derived CDR1 and CDR2 are MGHDK and SYGVNS. CDR3: CASSVFRGAYEQYF. In DNA form, the CDR3 reads TGTGCCAGCAGTGTGTTCCGGGGGGCCTACGAGCAGTACTTC.

This chain joins TRBV4-1 and TRBJ2-1, with 10 bases lining up with TRBD1. CDR1 and CDR2 from the germline V gene are MGHRA and YSYEKL. The junction had 3 bases not matched to a gene; V was cut back by 3 bases and J by 7 bases. The CDR3 loop spans 14 amino acids. DNA of the CDR3: TGCGCCAGCAGCCAGGACAGGGGGGGGAATGAGCAGTTCTTC. Translation gives CASSQDRGGNEQFF.

Within the sample, this clonotype is medium-sized. The V gene is TRBV4-1, the J gene TRBJ1-5, with 7 bases fitting TRBD1. The junction had 11 bases not matched to a gene; V was cut back by 4 bases and J by 5 bases. In germline, CDR1 is MGHRA, CDR2 YSYEKL. The CDR3 contains 16 residues. CDR3 bases: TGCGCCAGCAGCCCGACGACAGGGTTTGCCGATCAGCCCCAGCATTTT. Its translation is CASSPTTGFADQPQHF.